What follows is one T cell receptor beta chain and its context. As yet, its antigen is unknown. This sample was included in a study of cytomegalovirus exposure and HLA in healthy donors. Unmatched junction bases numbered 4, after V lost 4 bases and J lost 6 bases. The CDR3 length is 15 residues. CDR1 is SGHRS and CDR2 is YFSETQ in the germline V gene. In the PCR, 60 Vbeta and 13 Jbeta primers were used. The repertoire was sequenced with immunoSEQ multiplex PCR; TCRdb's copy has only in-frame clones and lacks some. The sample's table shows roughly 60,000 clones. General study results and limits: More clonal expansion characterized HLA-associated TCR beta chains than equally common others in a later analysis. Presence/absence analyses assumed roughly uniform sequencing depth across donors, which may not hold. HLA restriction was apparent for most CMV-associated TCR beta chains in a later analysis.

Input material: PBMCs. The chain links TRBV5-1 to TRBJ2-2; 12 positions agree with TRBD2. The sequence derives from a woman aged 18-29 years in good health and CMV-seronegative. The CDR3 loop reads CASSRLAGDPGELFF. Written as DNA, the CDR3 is TGCGCCAGCAGCCGACTAGCGGGAGACCCCGGGGAGCTGTTTTTT. Full variable domain (rest looked up from reference TRBV5-1 and TRBJ2-2): KAGVTQTPRYLIKTRGQQVTLSCSPISGHRSVSWYQQTPGQGLQFLFEYFSETQRNKGNFPGRFSGRQFSNSRSEMNVSTLELGDSALYLCASSRLAGDPGELFFGEGSRLTVL.